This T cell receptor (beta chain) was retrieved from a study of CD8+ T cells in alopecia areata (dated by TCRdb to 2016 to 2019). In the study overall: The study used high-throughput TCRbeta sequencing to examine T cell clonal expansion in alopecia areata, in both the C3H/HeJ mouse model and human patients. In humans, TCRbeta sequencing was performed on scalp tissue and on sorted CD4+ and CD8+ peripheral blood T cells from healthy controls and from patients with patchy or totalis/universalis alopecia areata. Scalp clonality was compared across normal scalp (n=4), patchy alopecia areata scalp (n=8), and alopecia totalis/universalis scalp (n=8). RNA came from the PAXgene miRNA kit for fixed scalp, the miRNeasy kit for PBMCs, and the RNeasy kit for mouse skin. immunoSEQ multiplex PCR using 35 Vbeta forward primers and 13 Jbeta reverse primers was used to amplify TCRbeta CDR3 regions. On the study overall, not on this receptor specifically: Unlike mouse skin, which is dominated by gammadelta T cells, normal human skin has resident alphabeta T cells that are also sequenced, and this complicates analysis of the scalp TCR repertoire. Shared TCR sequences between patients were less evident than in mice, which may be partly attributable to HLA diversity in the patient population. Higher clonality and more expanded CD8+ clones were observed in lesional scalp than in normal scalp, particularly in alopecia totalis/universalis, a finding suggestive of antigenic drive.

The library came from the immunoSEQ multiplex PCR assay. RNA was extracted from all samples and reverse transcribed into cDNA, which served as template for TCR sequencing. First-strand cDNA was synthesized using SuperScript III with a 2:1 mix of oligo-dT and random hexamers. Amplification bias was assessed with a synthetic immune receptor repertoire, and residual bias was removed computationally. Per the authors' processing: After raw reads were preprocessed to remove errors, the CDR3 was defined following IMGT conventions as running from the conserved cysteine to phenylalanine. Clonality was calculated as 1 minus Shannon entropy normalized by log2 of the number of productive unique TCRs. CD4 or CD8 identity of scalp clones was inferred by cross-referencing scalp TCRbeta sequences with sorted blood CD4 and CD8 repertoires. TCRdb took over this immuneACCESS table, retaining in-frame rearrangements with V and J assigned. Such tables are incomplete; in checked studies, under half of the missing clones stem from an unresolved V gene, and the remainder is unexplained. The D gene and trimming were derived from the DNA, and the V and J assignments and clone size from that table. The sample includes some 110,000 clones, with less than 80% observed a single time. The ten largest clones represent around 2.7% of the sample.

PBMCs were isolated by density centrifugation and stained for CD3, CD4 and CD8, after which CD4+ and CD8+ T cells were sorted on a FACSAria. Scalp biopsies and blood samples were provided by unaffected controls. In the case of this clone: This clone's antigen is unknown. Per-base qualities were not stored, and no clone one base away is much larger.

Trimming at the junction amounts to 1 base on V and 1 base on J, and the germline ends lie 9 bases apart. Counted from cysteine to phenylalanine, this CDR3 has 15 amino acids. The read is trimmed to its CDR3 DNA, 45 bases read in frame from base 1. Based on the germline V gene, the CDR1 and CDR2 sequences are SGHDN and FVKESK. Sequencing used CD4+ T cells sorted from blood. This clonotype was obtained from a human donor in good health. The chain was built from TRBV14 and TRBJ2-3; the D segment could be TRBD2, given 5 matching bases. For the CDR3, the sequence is CASSQAVRGTDTQYF. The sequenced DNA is TGTGCCAGCAGCCAAGCGGTGCGGGGCACAGATACGCAGTATTTT. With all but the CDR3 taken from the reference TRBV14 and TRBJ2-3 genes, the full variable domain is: EAGVTQFPSHSVIEKGQTVTLRCDPISGHDNLYWYRRVMGKEIKFLLHFVKESKQDESGMPNNRFLAERTGGTYSTLKVQPAELEDSGVYFCASSQAVRGTDTQYFGPGTRLTVL.